These 8 T cell receptor beta chains share one sample of origin, sequenced in a study of blood T cell repertoires in COVID-19. Sequencing was performed with immunoSEQ multiplex PCR; in TCRdb, only in-frame clones are kept and a portion is missing. The table has around 100,000 clones, roughly nine tenths seen once; the top ten hold about 1.9%. Sequenced: peripheral blood. The source is a man over 45 with active COVID-19.

This clone was seen a few times. V and J are TRBV27 and TRBJ1-1, with no clear D. The ends were cut back, 4 bases at V and 1 base at J, with 13 bases in the middle. The CDR3 covers 15 residues. CDR1 is MNHEY and CDR2 is SMNVEV in the germline V gene (reference sequence). Here the CDR3 reads CASSSGETWNTEAFF. The DNA of the CDR3 is TGTGCCAGCAGTTCGGGAGAAACATGGAACACTGAAGCTTTCTTT.

V is TRBV30 and J is TRBJ2-1; weak D call: TRBD1 (6 bases). This CDR3 comprises 12 residues. The V end lost 5 bases, the J end lost 5 bases, and 10 bases lay between the germline ends. CDR1 GTSNPN and CDR2 SVGIG come from the germline V gene (reference sequence). The CDR3 spells CAWGGHNNEQFF. In DNA, the CDR3 is TGTGCCTGGGGGGGACATAACAATGAGCAGTTCTTC.

The chain has TRBV2 and TRBJ1-5; tentative D call: TRBD1 (5 bases). With 1 base removed from V and 7 bases from J, the gap between germline ends came to 11 bases. The CDR3 is made up of 14 amino acids. Germline V lookup: CDR1 SNHLY, CDR2 FYNNEI. The CDR3 reads CASSEGPGYQPQHF. Written as DNA, the CDR3 is TGTGCCAGCAGTGAAGGTCCAGGGTACCAGCCCCAGCATTTT.

V and J are TRBV13 and TRBJ2-1, with TRBD2 identical over 10 bases. The J segment lost 2 bases and the V segment lost 7 bases, leaving 5 bases of the junction unmatched. This CDR3 spans 15 amino acids. CDR1 and CDR2 from the germline V gene are PRHDT and FYEKMQ (reference sequence). This chain's CDR3 is CASNPSGGAYNEQFF. CDR3 nucleotide sequence: TGTGCCAGCAACCCAAGCGGGGGGGCCTACAATGAGCAGTTCTTC.

The chain uses TRBV14 and TRBJ2-1; D is unresolved. Per the germline V gene, CDR1 is SGHDN and CDR2 is FVKESK. V was pared by 1 base and J by 8 bases, with 15 bases between. The CDR3 sequence is 15 residues long. The CDR3 region has the DNA TGTGCCAGCAGCCAAGTATCGTTCTCGGGTGATGAGCAGTTCTTC. This sequence encodes CASSQVSFSGDEQFF.

The rearrangement links TRBV14 to TRBJ2-7, with 16 bases aligning to TRBD2. V lost 3 bases to trimming and J lost 7 bases; unmatched junction nucleotides: 6. Germline assignment: CDR1 SGHDN and CDR2 FVKESK. The CDR3 has 16 amino acids. DNA of the CDR3: TGTGCCAGCAGCCACCTCGGGACTAGCGGGAGGGAAGAGCAGTACGTC. As protein: CASSHLGTSGREEQYV.

J is TRBJ2-1 and V is TRBV5-4, with D possibly TRBD1 on 5 matching bases. Between the trimmed V and J ends, which lost 1 base and 5 bases, there was a span of 10 bases. The CDR3 length is 14 residues. Germline V gene sequence: CDR1 SGHNT, CDR2 YYREEE (reference sequence). The CDR3: CASSLRQSDNEQFF. The CDR3 nucleotides read TGTGCCAGCAGCTTGAGACAGTCTGACAATGAGCAGTTCTTC.

V usage is TRBV5-4 and J usage is TRBJ1-2; D is perhaps TRBD1 (5 bases). V was clipped by 0 bases and J by 2 bases, with 11 bases between them. The germline V gene encodes CDR1 SGHNT and CDR2 YYREEE (reference sequence). The CDR3 spans 15 residues. CDR3 nucleotides: TGTGCCAGCAGCTTGGCCCGACGACAGAACTATGGCTACACCTTC. Encoded protein: CASSLARRQNYGYTF.